The source of this TCR beta chain is a study of T-cell reconstitution after alpha-beta-depleted transplantation in children. Overall study findings and caveats: Reports say that about two months after transplant, the alpha-beta T cells came out of several hundred graft clones that had expanded. Diversity of TCRbeta at day 60 was high in some patients, arising from surviving recipient T cells and thymic progenitors. One year post-transplant, T-cell counts and diversity were largely derived from T cells produced anew.

This clonotype was seen at least ten times. Its matching antigen is unknown. Construction of the TCRbeta library involved unique molecular identifiers. TCRdb re-called the PCR reads with MiXCR, one entry per CDR3 protein. Of around 700,000 distinct CDR3 sequences detected, approximately 14% appear once; the ten largest clones hold roughly 0.77%. Per germline, CDR1 SGHRS and CDR2 YFSETQ. The junction had 5 bases not matched to a gene; V was cut back by 2 bases and J by 4 bases. CDR3 size: 14 residues. Sequenced material: PBMCs, taken before TCRalphabeta/CD19-depleted stem cell transplant. This receptor was obtained from a girl aged 2 to 9 with congenital amegakaryocytic thrombocytopenia, due to receive a stem cell transplant. The chain employs TRBV5-1 and TRBJ2-5, with 7 bases fitting TRBD1. CDR3 bases: TGCGCCAGCAGCTTTAACAGGGGTGGAGAGACCCAGTACTTC. Encoded protein: CASSFNRGGETQYF.